These 6 T cell receptor beta chains share one sample of origin, sequenced in a study of blood T cell repertoires in COVID-19 (dated by TCRdb to 2019 to 2021). The library was prepared using the immunoSEQ multiplex PCR assay. As stored in TCRdb, this immuneACCESS dataset retains in-frame rearrangements with V and J assigned. A fraction of the clones does not appear; measured against another copy, unresolved V genes explain less than half of the discrepancy, and the remainder lacks a known reason. In all, the sample holds about 3,800 clones, and roughly nine tenths of those were seen once. Clones ranked in the top ten supply approximately 7.1% of the sample. The sequencing input was peripheral blood. These receptors originate from a man aged 45-65 years with active COVID-19.

The chain carries TRBV7-2 and TRBJ2-7; 9 nucleotides match TRBD2. V shed 3 bases, J shed 2 bases, and the junction held 11 bases outside the gene matches. The CDR3 spans 17 residues. Germline V gene lookup returns CDR1 SGHTA and CDR2 FQGNSA. Here the CDR3 DNA reads TGTGCCAGCAGCTTCTCAAGACTGGGACTAGCAACCTACGAGCAGTACTTC. Encoded protein: CASSFSRLGLATYEQYF.

The V and J genes are TRBV19 and TRBJ2-7; possible D gene TRBD1, 6 bases. V shed 4 bases and J shed 0 bases, with 10 bases lying between them. Germline V gene sequence: CDR1 LNHDA, CDR2 SQIVND (reference sequence). The CDR3 runs 14 residues. The CDR3 region is CASSTGVSSYEQYF. For the CDR3, the DNA is TGTGCCAGTAGTACAGGGGTTAGCTCCTACGAGCAGTACTTC.

The rearrangement joins TRBV5-6 to TRBJ1-2, with D perhaps TRBD1 (6 bases). Germline V gene lookup returns CDR1 SGHDT and CDR2 YYEEEE. The CDR3 sequence is 16 residues long. V lost 5 bases and J lost 5, with 22 bases in between. CDR3 sequence reads: CASSGLGTSADYGYTF. The CDR3, as DNA: TGTGCCAGCAGTGGCTTAGGGACAAGTGCCGATTATGGCTACACCTTC.

V usage is TRBV18 and J usage is TRBJ1-1; D gene ambiguous. CDR1 and CDR2 from the germline V gene are KGHSH and LQKENI. V lost 6 bases and J lost 2, with 25 bases in between. CDR3 length: 18 residues. The CDR3 DNA follows: TGTGCCAGCTCCCCTGCGCTATCCTTCGCCCCAGGAAACACTGAAGCTTTCTTT. This sequence encodes CASSPALSFAPGNTEAFF.

The chain employs TRBV6-5 and TRBJ2-7; TRBD2 matches at 10 bases. CDR1 MNHEY and CDR2 SVGAGI come from the germline V gene. This CDR3 is 13 amino acids long. J was trimmed by 7 bases and V by 6 bases; bases with no gene match: 6. In DNA, the CDR3 is TGTGCCAGCAGGCTAGCGGGAGAAGGAGAGCAGTACTTC. This sequence encodes CASRLAGEGEQYF.

The chain combines TRBV28 with TRBJ2-7; D gene ambiguous. Per germline, CDR1 MDHEN and CDR2 SYDVKM. V lost 6 bases and J lost 4, with 7 bases in between. The CDR3 sequence is 11 residues long. This CDR3 reads CASSAMYEQYF. The CDR3, as DNA: TGTGCCAGCAGCGCGATGTACGAGCAGTACTTC.